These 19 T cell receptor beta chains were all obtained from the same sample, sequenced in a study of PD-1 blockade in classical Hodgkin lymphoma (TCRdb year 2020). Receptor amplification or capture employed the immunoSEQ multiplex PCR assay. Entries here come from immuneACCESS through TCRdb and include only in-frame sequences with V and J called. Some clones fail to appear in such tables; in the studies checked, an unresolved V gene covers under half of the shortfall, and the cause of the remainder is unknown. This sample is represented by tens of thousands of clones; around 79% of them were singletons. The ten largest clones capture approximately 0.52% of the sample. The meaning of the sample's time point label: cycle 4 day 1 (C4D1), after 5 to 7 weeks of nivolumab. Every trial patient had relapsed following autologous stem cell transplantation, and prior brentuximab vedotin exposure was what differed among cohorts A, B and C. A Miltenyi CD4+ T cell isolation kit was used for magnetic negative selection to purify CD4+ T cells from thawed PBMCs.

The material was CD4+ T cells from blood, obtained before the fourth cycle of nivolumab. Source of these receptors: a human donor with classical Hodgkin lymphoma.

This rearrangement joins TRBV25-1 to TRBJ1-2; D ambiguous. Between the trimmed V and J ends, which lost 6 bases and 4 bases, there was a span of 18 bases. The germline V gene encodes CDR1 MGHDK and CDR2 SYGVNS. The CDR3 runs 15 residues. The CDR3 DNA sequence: TGTGCCAGCAGCCGCCCTCCGGAGGGCCTCTATGGCTACACCTTC. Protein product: CASSRPPEGLYGYTF.

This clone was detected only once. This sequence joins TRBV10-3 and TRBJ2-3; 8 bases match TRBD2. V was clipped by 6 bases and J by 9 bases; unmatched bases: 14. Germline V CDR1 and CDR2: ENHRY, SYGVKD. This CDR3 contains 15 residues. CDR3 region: CAISPAGVPTLTQYF. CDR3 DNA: TGTGCCATCAGCCCAGCGGGGGTCCCGACCCTCACGCAGTATTTT.

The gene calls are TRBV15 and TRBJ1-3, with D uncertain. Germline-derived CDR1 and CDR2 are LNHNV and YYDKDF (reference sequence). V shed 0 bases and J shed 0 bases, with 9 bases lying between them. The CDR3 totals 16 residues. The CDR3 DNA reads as TGTGCCACCAGCAGAGATATACGGGACTCTGGAAACACCATATATTTT. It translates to CATSRDIRDSGNTIYF.

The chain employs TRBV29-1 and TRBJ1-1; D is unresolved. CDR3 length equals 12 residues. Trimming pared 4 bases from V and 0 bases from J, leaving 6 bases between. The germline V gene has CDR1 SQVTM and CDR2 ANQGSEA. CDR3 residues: CSVVGMNTEAFF. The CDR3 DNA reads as TGCAGCGTTGTGGGCATGAACACTGAAGCTTTCTTT. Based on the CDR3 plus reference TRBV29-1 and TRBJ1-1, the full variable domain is SAVISQKPSRDICQRGTSLTIQCQVDSQVTMMFWYRQQPGQSLTLIATANQGSEATYESGFVIDKFPISRPNLTFSTLTVSNMSPEDSSIYLCSVVGMNTEAFFGQGTRLTVV.

DNA for the CDR3: TGCAGCGCCGGCACAGGGGTCACTGAAGCTTTCTTT. It specifies CSAGTGVTEAFF. The rearrangement joins TRBV29-1 to TRBJ1-1; 7 positions agree with TRBD1. Trimming removed 7 bases from V and 4 bases from J; junction bases left unmatched: 6. This CDR3 has 12 amino acids. Per germline, CDR1 SQVTM and CDR2 ANQGSEA. Filled out from reference TRBV29-1 and TRBJ1-1, the complete variable domain reads SAVISQKPSRDICQRGTSLTIQCQVDSQVTMMFWYRQQPGQSLTLIATANQGSEATYESGFVIDKFPISRPNLTFSTLTVSNMSPEDSSIYLCSAGTGVTEAFFGQGTRLTVV.

The CDR3 sequence is CASSQDYEGRNQPQHF. The CDR3 region has the DNA TGCGCCAGCAGCCAAGATTATGAGGGACGCAATCAGCCCCAGCATTTT. This chain joins TRBV4-3 and TRBJ1-5; maybe TRBD1 (5 bases). Trimming removed 0 bases at V and 2 bases at J, with 11 bases between. The CDR3 contains 16 residues. Germline CDR1 LGHNA, CDR2 YSLEER.

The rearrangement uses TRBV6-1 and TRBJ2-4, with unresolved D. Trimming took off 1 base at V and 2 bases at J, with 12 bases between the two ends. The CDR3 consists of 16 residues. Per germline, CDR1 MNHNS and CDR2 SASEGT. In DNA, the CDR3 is TGTGCCAGCAGTGAAGGACAAGACAAGCCCAAAAACATTCAGTACTTC. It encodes CASSEGQDKPKNIQYF.

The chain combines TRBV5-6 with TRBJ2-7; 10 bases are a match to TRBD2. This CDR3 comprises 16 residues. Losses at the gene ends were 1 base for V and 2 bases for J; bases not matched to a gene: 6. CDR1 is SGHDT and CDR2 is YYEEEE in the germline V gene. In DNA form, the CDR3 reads TGTGCCAGCAGCTTGCTAGGGCTAGCGGGAGCCTACGAGCAGTACTTC. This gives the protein CASSLLGLAGAYEQYF.

CDR3 nucleotide sequence: TGTGCCAGCAGTGATGGGGGACAAGAGACCCAGTACTTC. This translates into CASSDGGQETQYF. The rearrangement links TRBV6-1 to TRBJ2-5; D may be TRBD1 or TRBD2 (5 bases each). Germline-derived CDR1 and CDR2 are MNHNS and SASEGT. V was clipped by 3 bases and J by 2 bases, with 7 bases between them. CDR3 size: 13 residues.

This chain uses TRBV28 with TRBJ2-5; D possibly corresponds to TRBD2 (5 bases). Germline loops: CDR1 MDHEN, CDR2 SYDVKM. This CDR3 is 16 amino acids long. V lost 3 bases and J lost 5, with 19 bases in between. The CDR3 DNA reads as TGTGCCAGCAGTTTCGGAACCCGTAGAGGGTCGGAGACCCAGTACTTC. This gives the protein CASSFGTRRGSETQYF.

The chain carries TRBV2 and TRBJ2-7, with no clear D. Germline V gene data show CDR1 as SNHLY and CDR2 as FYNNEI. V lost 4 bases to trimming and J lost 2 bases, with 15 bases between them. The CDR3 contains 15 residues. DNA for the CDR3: TGTGCCAGCAGTGTAGGCGTCGGACGGGCCTACGAGCAGTACTTC. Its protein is CASSVGVGRAYEQYF.

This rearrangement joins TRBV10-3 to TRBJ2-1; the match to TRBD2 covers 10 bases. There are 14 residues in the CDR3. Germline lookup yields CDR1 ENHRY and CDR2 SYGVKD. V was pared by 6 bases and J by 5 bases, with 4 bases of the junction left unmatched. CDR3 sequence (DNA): TGTGCCATCAGCCCTAGCGGGGGCGACAATGAGCAGTTCTTC. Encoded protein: CAISPSGGDNEQFF.

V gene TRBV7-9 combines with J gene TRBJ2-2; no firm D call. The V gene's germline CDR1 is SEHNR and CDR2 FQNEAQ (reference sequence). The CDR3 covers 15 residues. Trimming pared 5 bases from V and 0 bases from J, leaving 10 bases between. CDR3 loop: CASSRTLTNTGELFF. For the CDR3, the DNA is TGTGCCAGCAGCCGAACCCTTACGAACACCGGGGAGCTGTTTTTT.

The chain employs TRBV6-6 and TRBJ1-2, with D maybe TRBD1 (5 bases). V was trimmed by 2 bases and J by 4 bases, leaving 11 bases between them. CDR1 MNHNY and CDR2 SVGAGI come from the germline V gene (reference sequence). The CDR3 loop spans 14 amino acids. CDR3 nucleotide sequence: TGTGCCAGCAGTTACCTCAGGGACCTCTATGGCTACACCTTC. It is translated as CASSYLRDLYGYTF.

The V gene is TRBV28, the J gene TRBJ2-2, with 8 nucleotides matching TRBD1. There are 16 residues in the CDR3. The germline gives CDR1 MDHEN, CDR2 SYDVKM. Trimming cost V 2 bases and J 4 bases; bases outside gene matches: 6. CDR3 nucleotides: TGTGCCAGCAGTTTACCGACAGGGGCGGGCACCGGGGAGCTGTTTTTT. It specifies CASSLPTGAGTGELFF.

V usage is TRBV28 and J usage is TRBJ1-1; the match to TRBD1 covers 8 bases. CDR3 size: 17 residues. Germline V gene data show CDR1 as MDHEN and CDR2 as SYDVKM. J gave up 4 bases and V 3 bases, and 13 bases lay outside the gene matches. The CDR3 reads CASSFEGWGQGATEAFF. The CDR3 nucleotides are TGTGCCAGCAGTTTTGAGGGTTGGGGGCAGGGGGCCACTGAAGCTTTCTTT.

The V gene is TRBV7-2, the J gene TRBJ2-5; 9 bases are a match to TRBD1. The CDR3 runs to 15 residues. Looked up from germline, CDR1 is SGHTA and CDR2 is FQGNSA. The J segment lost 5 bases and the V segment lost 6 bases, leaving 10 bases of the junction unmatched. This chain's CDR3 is CASRDRDRVGETQYF. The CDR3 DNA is TGTGCCAGCAGGGACCGGGACAGGGTAGGGGAGACCCAGTACTTC.

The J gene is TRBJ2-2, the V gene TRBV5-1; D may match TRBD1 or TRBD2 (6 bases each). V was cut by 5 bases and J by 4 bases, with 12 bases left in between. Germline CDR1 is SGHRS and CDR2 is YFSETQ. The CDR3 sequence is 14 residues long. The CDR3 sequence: CASRWGAGTGELFF. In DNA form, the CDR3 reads TGCGCCAGCAGGTGGGGGGCAGGCACCGGGGAGCTGTTTTTT.

CDR3 amino acids: CASSLAGVDEQYF. The CDR3 nucleotides are TGTGCCAGCAGCTTGGCAGGGGTCGACGAGCAGTACTTC. The genes are TRBV5-4 and TRBJ2-7; TRBD1 might be the D (6 bases). The V end lost 0 bases, the J end lost 5 bases, and 9 bases lay between the germline ends. Looked up from germline, CDR1 is SGHNT and CDR2 is YYREEE (reference sequence). CDR3 size: 13 residues. The entire variable domain, with the rest obtained from reference TRBV5-4 and TRBJ2-7, is as follows: ETGVTQSPTHLIKTRGQQVTLRCSSQSGHNTVSWYQQALGQGPQFIFQYYREEENGRGNFPPRFSGLQFPNYSSELNVNALELDDSALYLCASSLAGVDEQYFGPGTRLTVT.